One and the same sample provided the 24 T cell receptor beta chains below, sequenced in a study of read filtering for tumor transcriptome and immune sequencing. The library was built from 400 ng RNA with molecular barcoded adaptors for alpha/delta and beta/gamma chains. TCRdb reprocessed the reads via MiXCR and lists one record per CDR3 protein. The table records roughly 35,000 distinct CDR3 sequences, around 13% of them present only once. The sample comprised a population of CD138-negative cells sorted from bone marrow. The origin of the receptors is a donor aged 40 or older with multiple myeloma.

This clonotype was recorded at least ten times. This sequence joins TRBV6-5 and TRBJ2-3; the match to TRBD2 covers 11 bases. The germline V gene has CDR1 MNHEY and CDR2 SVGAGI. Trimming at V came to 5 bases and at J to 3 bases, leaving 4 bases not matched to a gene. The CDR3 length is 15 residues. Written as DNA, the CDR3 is TGTGCCAGCAGTCCCCGACTAGCGGGAACAGATACGCAGTATTTT. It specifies CASSPRLAGTDTQYF.

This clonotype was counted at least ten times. The CDR3 region is CASSSGLAGAKNIQYF. The CDR3 DNA reads as TGTGCCAGCAGCTCGGGACTAGCGGGCGCTAAAAACATTCAGTACTTC. This chain joins TRBV7-3 and TRBJ2-4; 12 bases agree with TRBD2. Trimming at V came to 4 bases and at J to 4 bases, leaving 5 bases not matched to a gene. The CDR3 totals 16 residues. The germline V gene has CDR1 SGHTA and CDR2 FQGTGA.

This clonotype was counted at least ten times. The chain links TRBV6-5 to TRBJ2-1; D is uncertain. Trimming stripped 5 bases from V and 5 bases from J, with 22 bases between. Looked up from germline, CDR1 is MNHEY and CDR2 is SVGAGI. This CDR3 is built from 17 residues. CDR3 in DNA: TGTGCCAGCAGTGATAAAGCTGGGTTGGGTTCCCACAATGAGCAGTTCTTC. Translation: CASSDKAGLGSHNEQFF.

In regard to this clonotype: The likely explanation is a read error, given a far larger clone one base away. CDR3 in DNA: TGTGCCAGCAGTAATTCGGGGGATGCGCAGTATTTT. Translated: CASSNSGDAQYF. The rearrangement links TRBV12-3 or TRBV12-4 to TRBJ1-4, with D perhaps TRBD2 (6 bases). With the DNA end fitting TRBJ2-3 better, the J assignment may be wrong. The CDR3 has 12 residues.

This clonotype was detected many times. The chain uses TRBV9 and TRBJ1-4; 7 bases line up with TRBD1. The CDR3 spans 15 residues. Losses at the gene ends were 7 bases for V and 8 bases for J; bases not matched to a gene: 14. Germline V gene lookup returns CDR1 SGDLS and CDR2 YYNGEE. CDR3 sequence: CASAMTGSGEEKLFF. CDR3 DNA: TGTGCCAGCGCCATGACAGGGTCCGGCGAGGAAAAACTGTTTTTT.

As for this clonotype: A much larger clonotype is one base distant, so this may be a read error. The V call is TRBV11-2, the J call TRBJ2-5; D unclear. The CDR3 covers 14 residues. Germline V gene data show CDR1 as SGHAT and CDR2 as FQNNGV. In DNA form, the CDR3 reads TGTGCCGGCAGCTTCTCTGGCAGGCAAGAGACCCAGTACTTC. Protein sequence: CAGSFSGRQETQYF.

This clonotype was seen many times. The CDR3 loop is CSARDRGSASNYGYTF. Here the CDR3 DNA reads TGCAGTGCTCGCGACAGGGGCTCGGCCTCTAACTATGGCTACACCTTC. The rearrangement uses TRBV20-1 and TRBJ1-2; 8 bases are shared with TRBD1. The V gene end was trimmed by 5 bases and the J gene end by 0 bases; junction bases not matched to a gene: 11. The CDR3 contains 16 residues. The V gene's germline CDR1 is DFQATT and CDR2 SNEGSKA (reference sequence).

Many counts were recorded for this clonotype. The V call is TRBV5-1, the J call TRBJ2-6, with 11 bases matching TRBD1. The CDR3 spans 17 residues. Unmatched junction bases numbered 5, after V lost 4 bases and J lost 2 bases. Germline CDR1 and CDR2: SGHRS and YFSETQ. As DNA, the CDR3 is TGCGCCAGCAGCGGGTGGACAGGGGGCGCTGGGGCCAACGTCCTGACTTTC. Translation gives CASSGWTGGAGANVLTF.

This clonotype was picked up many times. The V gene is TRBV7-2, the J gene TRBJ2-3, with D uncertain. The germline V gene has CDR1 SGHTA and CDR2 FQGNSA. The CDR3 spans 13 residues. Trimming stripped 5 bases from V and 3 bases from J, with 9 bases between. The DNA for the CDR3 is TGTGCCAGCAGCCCCCGGCCGACAGATACGCAGTATTTT. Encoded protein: CASSPRPTDTQYF.

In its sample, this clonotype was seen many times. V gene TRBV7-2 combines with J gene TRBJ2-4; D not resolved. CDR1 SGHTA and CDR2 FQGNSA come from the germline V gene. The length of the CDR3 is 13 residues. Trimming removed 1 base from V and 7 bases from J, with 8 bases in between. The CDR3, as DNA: TGTGCCAGCAGCTTAGATCGGCTCAACATTCAGTACTTC. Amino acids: CASSLDRLNIQYF.

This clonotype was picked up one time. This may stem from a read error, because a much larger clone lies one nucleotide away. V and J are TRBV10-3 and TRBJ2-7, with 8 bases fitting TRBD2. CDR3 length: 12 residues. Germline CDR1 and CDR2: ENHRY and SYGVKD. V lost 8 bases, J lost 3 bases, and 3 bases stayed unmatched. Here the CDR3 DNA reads TGTGCCATCGGGACTAGGATCTACGAGCAGTACTTC. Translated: CAIGTRIYEQYF.

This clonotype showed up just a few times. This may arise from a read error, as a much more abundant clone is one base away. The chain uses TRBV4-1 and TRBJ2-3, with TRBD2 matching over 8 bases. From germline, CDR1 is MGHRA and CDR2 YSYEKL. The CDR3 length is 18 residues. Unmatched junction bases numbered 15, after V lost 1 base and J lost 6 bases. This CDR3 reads CASSQGGGLLAVGDTQYF. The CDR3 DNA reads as TGCGCCAGCAGCCAAGGAGGAGGGCTACTAGCGGTGGGGGATACGCAGTATTTT.

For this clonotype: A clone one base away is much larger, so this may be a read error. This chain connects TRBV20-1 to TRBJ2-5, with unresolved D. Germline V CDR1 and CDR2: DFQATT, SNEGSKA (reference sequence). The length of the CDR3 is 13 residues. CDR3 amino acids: CSPVSTRQEAQYF. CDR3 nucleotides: TGCAGCCCCGTATCTACCCGCCAAGAGGCCCAGTACTTC.

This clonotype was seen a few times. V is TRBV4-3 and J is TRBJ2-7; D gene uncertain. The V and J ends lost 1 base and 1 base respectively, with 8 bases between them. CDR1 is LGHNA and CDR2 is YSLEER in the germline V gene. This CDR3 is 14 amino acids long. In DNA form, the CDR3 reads TGCGCCAGCAGCCAAGCTCCAGCGTCCTACGAGCAGTACTTC. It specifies CASSQAPASYEQYF.

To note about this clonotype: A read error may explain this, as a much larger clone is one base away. The CDR3 loop is CSASLGREASF. DNA for the CDR3: TGCAGTGCTAGTTTGGGGAGAGAAGCTTCCTTT. This chain connects TRBV20-1 to TRBJ1-1; D not resolved. Germline CDR1 is DFQATT and CDR2 is SNEGSKA (reference sequence). This CDR3 is 11 amino acids long.

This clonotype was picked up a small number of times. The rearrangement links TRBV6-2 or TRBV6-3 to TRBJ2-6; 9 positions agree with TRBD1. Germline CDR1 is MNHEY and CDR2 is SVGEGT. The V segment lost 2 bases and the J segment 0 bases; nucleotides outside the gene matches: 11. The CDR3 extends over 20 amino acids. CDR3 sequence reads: CASSYLSGTGIHSGANVLTF. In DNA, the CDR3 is TGTGCCAGCAGTTACCTCTCAGGGACAGGGATCCACTCTGGGGCCAACGTCCTGACTTTC.

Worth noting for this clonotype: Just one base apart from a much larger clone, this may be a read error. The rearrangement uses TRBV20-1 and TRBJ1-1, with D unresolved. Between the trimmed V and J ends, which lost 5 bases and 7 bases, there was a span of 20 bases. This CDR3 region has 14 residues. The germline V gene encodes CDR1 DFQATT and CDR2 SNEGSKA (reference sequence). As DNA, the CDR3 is TGCAGTGCTCACCCCTCTGCGGGTGACGATGAAGCTTTCTTT. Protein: CSAHPSAGDDEAFF.

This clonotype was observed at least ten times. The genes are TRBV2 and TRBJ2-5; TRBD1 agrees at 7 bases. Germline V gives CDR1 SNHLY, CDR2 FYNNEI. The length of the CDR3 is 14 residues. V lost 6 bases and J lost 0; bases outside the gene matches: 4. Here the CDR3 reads CASRVTGDQETQYF. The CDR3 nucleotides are TGTGCCAGCAGGGTAACAGGGGACCAAGAGACCCAGTACTTC.

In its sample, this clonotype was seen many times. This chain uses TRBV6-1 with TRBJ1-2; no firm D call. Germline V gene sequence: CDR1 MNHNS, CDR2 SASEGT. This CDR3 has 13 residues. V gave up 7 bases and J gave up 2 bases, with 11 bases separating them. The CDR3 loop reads CASNHGSNYGYTF. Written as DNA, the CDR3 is TGTGCCAGCAATCACGGATCGAACTATGGCTACACCTTC.

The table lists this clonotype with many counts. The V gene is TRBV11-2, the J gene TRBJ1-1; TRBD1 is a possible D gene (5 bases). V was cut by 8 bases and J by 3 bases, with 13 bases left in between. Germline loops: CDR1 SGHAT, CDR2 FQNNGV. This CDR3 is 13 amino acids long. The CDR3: CASLWDGDTEAFF. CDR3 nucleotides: TGTGCCAGCCTATGGGACGGAGACACTGAAGCTTTCTTT.

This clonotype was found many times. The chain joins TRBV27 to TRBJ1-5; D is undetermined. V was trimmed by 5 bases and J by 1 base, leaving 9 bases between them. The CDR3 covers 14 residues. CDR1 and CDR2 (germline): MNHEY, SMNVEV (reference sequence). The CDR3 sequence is CASSGATSNQPQHF. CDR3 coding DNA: TGTGCCAGCAGTGGAGCAACCAGCAATCAGCCCCAGCATTTT.

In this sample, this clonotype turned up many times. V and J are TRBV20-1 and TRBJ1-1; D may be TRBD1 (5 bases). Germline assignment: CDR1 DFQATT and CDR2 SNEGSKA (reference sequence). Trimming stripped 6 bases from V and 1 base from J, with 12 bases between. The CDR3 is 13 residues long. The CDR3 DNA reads TGCAGTGCCCTCCGGGACGGGAACACTGAAGCTTTCTTT. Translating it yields CSALRDGNTEAFF.

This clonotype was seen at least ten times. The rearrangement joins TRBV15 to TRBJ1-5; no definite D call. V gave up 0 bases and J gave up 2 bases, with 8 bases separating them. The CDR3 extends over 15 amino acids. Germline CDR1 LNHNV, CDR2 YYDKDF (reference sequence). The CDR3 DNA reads TGTGCCACCAGCAGAGATCCGGGCGGCAATCAGCCCCAGCATTTT. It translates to CATSRDPGGNQPQHF. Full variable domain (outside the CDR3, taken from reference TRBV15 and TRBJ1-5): DAMVIQNPRYQVTQFGKPVTLSCSQTLNHNVMYWYQQKSSQAPKLLFHYYDKDFNNEADTPDNFQSRRPNTSFCFLDIRSPGLGDTAMYLCATSRDPGGNQPQHFGDGTRLSIL.

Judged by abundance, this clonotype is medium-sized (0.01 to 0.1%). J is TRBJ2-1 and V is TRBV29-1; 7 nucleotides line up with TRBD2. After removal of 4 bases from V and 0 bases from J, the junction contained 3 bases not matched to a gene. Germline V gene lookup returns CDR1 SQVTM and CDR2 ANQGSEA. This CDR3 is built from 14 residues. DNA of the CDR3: TGCAGCGTTGTAGGCGGGAGCTCCTACAATGAGCAGTTCTTC. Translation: CSVVGGSSYNEQFF.